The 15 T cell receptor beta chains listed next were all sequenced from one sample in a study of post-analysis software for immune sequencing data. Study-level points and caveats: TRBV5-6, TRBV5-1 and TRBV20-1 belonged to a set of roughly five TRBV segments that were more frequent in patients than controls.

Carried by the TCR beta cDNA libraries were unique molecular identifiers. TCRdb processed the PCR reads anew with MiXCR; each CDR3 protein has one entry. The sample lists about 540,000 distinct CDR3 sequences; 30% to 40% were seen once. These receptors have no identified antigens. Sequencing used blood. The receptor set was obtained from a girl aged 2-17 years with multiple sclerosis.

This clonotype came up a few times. CDR3 sequence: CASSLALEGGPYTDTQYF. The CDR3 nucleotides read TGCGCCAGCAGCTTGGCCTTAGAGGGGGGTCCTTACACAGATACGCAGTATTTT. The chain joins TRBV5-1 to TRBJ2-3; the D call may be TRBD1 or TRBD2 (6 bases each). The CDR3 has 18 amino acids. Germline V CDR1 and CDR2: SGHRS, YFSETQ. V was shortened by 0 bases and J by 2 bases, with 19 bases between the two germline ends.

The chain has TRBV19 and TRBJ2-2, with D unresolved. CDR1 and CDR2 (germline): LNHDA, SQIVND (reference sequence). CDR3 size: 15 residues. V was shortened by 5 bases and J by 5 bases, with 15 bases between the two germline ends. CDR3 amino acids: CASSVTTLRTGELFF. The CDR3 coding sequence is TGTGCCAGTAGTGTAACCACGTTGCGGACCGGGGAGCTGTTTTTT.

The DNA for the CDR3 is TGCAGTGCTAGAGATCGCGTGGGGCAACGCAATGAGCAGTTCTTC. Translation: CSARDRVGQRNEQFF. V usage is TRBV20-1 and J usage is TRBJ2-1, with D perhaps matching TRBD1 (5 bases). This CDR3 contains 15 residues. CDR1 DFQATT and CDR2 SNEGSKA come from the germline V gene (reference sequence). The V and J ends lost 0 bases and 6 bases respectively, with 15 bases between them.

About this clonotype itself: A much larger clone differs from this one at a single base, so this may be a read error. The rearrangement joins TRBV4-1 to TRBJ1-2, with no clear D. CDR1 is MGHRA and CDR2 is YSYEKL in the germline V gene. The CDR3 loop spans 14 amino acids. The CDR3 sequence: CASRLVGSFYGHTF. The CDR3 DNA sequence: TGCGCCAGCAGGCTTGTAGGTTCCTTCTATGGCCACACCTTC.

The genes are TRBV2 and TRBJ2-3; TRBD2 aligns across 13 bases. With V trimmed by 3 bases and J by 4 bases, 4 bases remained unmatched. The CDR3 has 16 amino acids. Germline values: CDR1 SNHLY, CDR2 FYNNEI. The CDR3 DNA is TGTGCCAGCAGTGATGGGACTAGCGGGGCCTCAGATACGCAGTATTTT. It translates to CASSDGTSGASDTQYF.

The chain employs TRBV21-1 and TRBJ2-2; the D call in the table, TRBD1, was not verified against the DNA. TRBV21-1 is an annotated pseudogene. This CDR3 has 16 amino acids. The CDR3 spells CASSKATTTGPGELFF. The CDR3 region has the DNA TGTGCCAGCAGCAAAGCGACCACGACAGGGCCCGGGGAGCTGTTTTTT.

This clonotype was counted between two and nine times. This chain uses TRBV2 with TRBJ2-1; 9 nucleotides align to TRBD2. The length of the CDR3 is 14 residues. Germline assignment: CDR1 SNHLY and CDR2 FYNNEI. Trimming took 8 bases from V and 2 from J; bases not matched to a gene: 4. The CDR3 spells CASRAGGTYNEQFF. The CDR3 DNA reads TGTGCCAGCCGAGCGGGGGGTACCTACAATGAGCAGTTCTTC.

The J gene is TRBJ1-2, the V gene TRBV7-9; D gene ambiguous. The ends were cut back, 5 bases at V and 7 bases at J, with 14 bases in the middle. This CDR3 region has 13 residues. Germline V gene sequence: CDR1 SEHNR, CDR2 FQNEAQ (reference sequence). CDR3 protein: CASSQRELRGYTF. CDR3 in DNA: TGTGCCAGCAGCCAAAGGGAATTACGTGGCTACACCTTC.

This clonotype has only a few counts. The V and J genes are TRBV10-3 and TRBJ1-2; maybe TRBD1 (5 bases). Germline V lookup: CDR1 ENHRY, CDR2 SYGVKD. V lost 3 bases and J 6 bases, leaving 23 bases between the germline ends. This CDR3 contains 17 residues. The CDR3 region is CAISEVDGHPLRDGYTF. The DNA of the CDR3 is TGTGCCATCAGTGAAGTTGACGGACACCCCTTACGAGATGGCTACACCTTC.

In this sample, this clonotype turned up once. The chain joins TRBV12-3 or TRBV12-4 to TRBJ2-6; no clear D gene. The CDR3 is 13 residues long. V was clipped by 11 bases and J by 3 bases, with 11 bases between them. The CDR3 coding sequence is TGTGCCCGCACAGAATATGGGGCCAACGTCCTGACTTTC. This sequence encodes CARTEYGANVLTF.

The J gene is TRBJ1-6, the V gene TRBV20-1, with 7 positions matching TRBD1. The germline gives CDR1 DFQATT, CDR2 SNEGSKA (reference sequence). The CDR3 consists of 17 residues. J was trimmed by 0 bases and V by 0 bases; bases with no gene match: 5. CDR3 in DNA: TGCAGTGCTAGAGACCAACAGGGGAGCTCCTATAATTCACCCCTCCACTTT. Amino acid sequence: CSARDQQGSSYNSPLHF.

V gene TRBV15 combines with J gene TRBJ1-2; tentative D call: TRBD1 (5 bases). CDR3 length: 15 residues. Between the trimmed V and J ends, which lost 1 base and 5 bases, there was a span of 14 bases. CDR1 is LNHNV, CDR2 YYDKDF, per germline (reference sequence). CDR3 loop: CATSRGRKGVYGYTF. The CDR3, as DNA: TGTGCCACCAGCAGAGGAAGGAAAGGGGTTTATGGCTACACCTTC.

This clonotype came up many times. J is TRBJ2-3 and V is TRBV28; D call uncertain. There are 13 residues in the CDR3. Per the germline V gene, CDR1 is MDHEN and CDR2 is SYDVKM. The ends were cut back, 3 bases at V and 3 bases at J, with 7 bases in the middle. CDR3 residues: CASSFSGTDTQYF. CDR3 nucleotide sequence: TGTGCCAGCAGTTTTTCCGGGACAGATACGCAGTATTTT.

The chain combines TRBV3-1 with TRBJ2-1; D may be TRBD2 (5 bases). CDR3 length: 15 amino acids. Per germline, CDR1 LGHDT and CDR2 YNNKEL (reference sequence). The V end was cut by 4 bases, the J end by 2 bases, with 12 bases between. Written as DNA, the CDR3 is TGTGCCAGCAGCCTCACCCAGCGGACCTACAATGAGCAGTTCTTC. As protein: CASSLTQRTYNEQFF.

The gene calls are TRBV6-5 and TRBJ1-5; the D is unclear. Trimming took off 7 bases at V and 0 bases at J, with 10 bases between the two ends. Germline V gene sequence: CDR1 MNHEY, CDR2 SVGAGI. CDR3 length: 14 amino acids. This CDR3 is CASTIVGSNQPQHF. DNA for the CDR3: TGTGCCAGCACTATTGTGGGTAGCAATCAGCCCCAGCATTTT.